This is a list of T cell receptor beta chains from one sample in a study of T cell repertoires in cytomegalovirus infection. TCRdb recomputed calls from the reads with MiXCR, one row per CDR3 protein. The table lists 200,000 to 300,000 distinct CDR3 sequences, around 15% of them singletons. Material: PBMCs. Receptors originate from a human donor in good health (CMV status not recorded). Some clones in this sample may be carry-over from other donors' samples. The CDR3 runs from the conserved cysteine through the conserved F or W. A D gene is named only where the DNA matches it firmly. The size field is filled for only some rows; it gives once, few, many or a size class.

d_gene	abundance	v_gene	j_gene	CDR3nt	CDR3aa
.	many	TRBV6-2/TRBV6-3	TRBJ2-1	TGTGCCAGCAGTTATTCGGGGGAAGGTCTAAATGAGCAGTTCTTC	CASSYSGEGLNEQFF
.	.	TRBV29-1	TRBJ1-2	TGCAGCGTTGAAGATGGGACCATACGGGGCTATGGCTACACCTTC	CSVEDGTIRGYGYTF
.	few	TRBV19	TRBJ1-1	TGTGCCAGTGGGTGGACCGCCGACACTGGAGCTTTCTTT	CASGWTADTGAFF
TRBD2	once	TRBV12-3/TRBV12-4	TRBJ2-1	TGTGCCAGCACCATTAAGGGGGGGACTAGCGGGAGGGTTGAGCAGTTCTTC	CASTIKGGTSGRVEQFF
.	.	TRBV28	TRBJ1-1	TGTGCCAGCAGCTCCGGATTTTTT	CASSSGFF
.	few	TRBV18	TRBJ1-1	TGTGCCAGCTCACCAGGGGAGGGGTCCACTGAAGCTTTCTTT	CASSPGEGSTEAFF
TRBD2	many	TRBV6-6	TRBJ2-6	TGTGCCAGCAGTCGACTAGCGGGGGGGATTACCTTTAGTTCTGGGGCCAACGTCCTGACTTTC	CASSRLAGGITFSSGANVLTF
TRBD1	many	TRBV27	TRBJ2-5	TGTGCCAGTCCGGGACAGGGAGTGAAAGAGACCCAGTACTTC	CASPGQGVKETQYF
TRBD1	many	TRBV6-1	TRBJ2-7	TGTGCCGGTCGGACAGGGGTTACCTACGAGCAGTACTTC	CAGRTGVTYEQYF
TRBD2	many	TRBV4-2	TRBJ2-1	TGTGCCAGCAGCCAAGATAACCAGCGGGGGACCAATGAGCAGTTCTTC	CASSQDNQRGTNEQFF
TRBD1	many	TRBV7-2	TRBJ2-7	TGTGCCAGCAGCTTCCTCCGGGACAGGGAGATGATGTTCCCCGAGCAGTACTTC	CASSFLRDREMMFPEQYF
.	.	TRBV28	TRBJ2-7	TGTGCCAGCAGTCCCCCTGGGGGTGGAGTGGGCTCCTACGAGCAGTACTTC	CASSPPGGGVGSYEQYF
.	.	TRBV10-3	TRBJ1-1	TGTGCCATCAGTGGCGGGGCGAACACTGAAGCTTTCTTT	CAISGGANTEAFF
TRBD1	many	TRBV7-9	TRBJ1-4	TGTGCCAGCAGCTCCCTCCGGGACAGGGGAGGATCAACTAATGAAAAACTGTTTTTT	CASSSLRDRGGSTNEKLFF
.	many	TRBV7-2	TRBJ2-2	TGTGCCAGCAGCCAACGACCCACCGGGGAGCTGTTTTTT	CASSQRPTGELFF
TRBD2	few	TRBV20-1	TRBJ2-3	TGCAGTGCTAGAGTGGGCAGCGGGGCCACAGATACGCAGTATTTT	CSARVGSGATDTQYF
.	.	TRBV28	TRBJ1-5	TGTGCCACTATCACAGGGTACGGCCAGCCCCAGCATTTT	CATITGYGQPQHF
TRBD2	many	TRBV20-1	TRBJ2-1	TGCAGTGCTAGAGACCTTCCTAGCGGGGGGAGTGAGCAGTTCTTC	CSARDLPSGGSEQFF
.	.	TRBV7-9	TRBJ1-5	TGTGCCAGCAGCTTAGGTGGCAGTAATGATCAGCCCCAGCATTTT	CASSLGGSNDQPQHF
.	few	TRBV6-2/TRBV6-3	TRBJ2-1	TGTGCCAGCAGGGGTGAGCACCTCTCCTTC	CASRGEHLSF
TRBD1	few	TRBV29-1	TRBJ1-5	TGCAGCGTTACGGGAGGACAGGGGGCAGAACAGCCCCAGCATTTT	CSVTGGQGAEQPQHF
.	many	TRBV7-9	TRBJ2-3	TGTGCCAGCAGCTTTGCGGATTTCACAGATACGCAGTATTTT	CASSFADFTDTQYF
.	few	TRBV7-6	TRBJ2-1	TGTGCCAGCAGCTGGTTACTTGGCGGGGAGTCCTACAATGAGCAGTTCTTC	CASSWLLGGESYNEQFF
TRBD1	few	TRBV19	TRBJ2-1	TGTGCCAGTAGTATTTCCCAGGGGGCGATAAATGAGCAGTTCTTC	CASSISQGAINEQFF
TRBD1	many	TRBV7-9	TRBJ1-4	TGTGCCAGCAGCGCCCGACAGGGAGCTAATGAAGAACTGTTTTTT	CASSARQGANEELFF
.	.	TRBV11-2	TRBJ2-2	TGTGCCAGCAGCTTAGTACCGGGACTGAACACCGGGGAGCTGTTTTTT	CASSLVPGLNTGELFF
.	.	TRBV15	TRBJ2-7	TGTGCCACCAGCAGAGATAGGGCAGGTGTCCTCTCCTACGAGCAGTACTTC	CATSRDRAGVLSYEQYF
TRBD2	.	TRBV20-1	TRBJ2-1	TGCAGTGCTAAGGTAGCGGGCAGGAGGGGTGAGCAGTTCTTC	CSAKVAGRRGEQFF
.	.	TRBV7-9	TRBJ2-2	TGTGCCAGCAGCTTACTCAGCGGCCACACCGGGGAGCTGTTTTTT	CASSLLSGHTGELFF
.	few	TRBV6-5	TRBJ2-7	TGTGCCAGCAGCGCGGACACCTACGAGCAGTACTTC	CASSADTYEQYF
TRBD1	.	TRBV18	TRBJ1-4	TGTGCCAGCTCACCAGACAGGGGATCTGAAAAACTGTTTTTT	CASSPDRGSEKLFF
.	.	TRBV7-3	TRBJ2-7	TGTGCCAGCAGCTTACAGGGGGGCCATCCCTACGAGCAGTACTTC	CASSLQGGHPYEQYF
TRBD1	.	TRBV6-2/TRBV6-3	TRBJ2-7	TGTGCCAGCAGTCCGCTTGGGACAGGGGTGTACGAGCAGTACTTC	CASSPLGTGVYEQYF
TRBD1	.	TRBV5-1	TRBJ1-1	TGCGCCAGCAGCTCCGGCAGGACAGGGCTGATGAACACTGAAGCTTTCTTT	CASSSGRTGLMNTEAFF
.	few	TRBV5-5	TRBJ2-3	TGTGCCAGCAGCTTGGACCTCTCAAGGGCAGATACGCAGTATTTT	CASSLDLSRADTQYF
.	.	TRBV5-4	TRBJ2-2	TGTGCCAGCAGCTTTTGGGACCGCAGCTGGGAGCTGTTTTTT	CASSFWDRSWELFF
.	.	TRBV7-6	TRBJ2-1	TGTGCCAGCAGCCTGGCCTTACGCGAGCAGTTCTTC	CASSLALREQFF
.	few	TRBV29-1	TRBJ1-2	TGCAGCGTCGTACAGGGAGACTATGGCTACACCTTC	CSVVQGDYGYTF
.	many	TRBV20-1	TRBJ2-1	TGCAGTGCTAACGCTCGGGGGTCCTACAATGAGCAGTTCTTC	CSANARGSYNEQFF
TRBD1	many	TRBV7-6	TRBJ2-7	TGTGCCAGCAGCTTAAAAACAGGGGGATACGAGCAGTACTTC	CASSLKTGGYEQYF
TRBD2	.	TRBV11-2	TRBJ2-1	TGTGCCAGCAGCCCTCAGACGGGGGGACCTACGCAGTTCTTC	CASSPQTGGPTQFF
TRBD1	.	TRBV11-2	TRBJ2-7	TGTGCCAGCAGCTTAGGGGGACGGCAGGGGGCTTACGAGCAGTACTTC	CASSLGGRQGAYEQYF